These 18 T cell receptor beta chains share one sample of origin, sequenced in a study of T cell responses to AZD1222 COVID-19 vaccine. Profiled with immunoSEQ multiplex PCR; TCRdb holds only in-frame clones, not every one. The sample has 75,000 to 85,000 clones; roughly 80% are singletons. Sequencing was performed on peripheral blood, taken 28 days after the second dose of the MenACWY control vaccine. All receptors derive from an adult who received the MenACWY meningococcal vaccine as a control.

A single count supports this clone. The CDR3 coding sequence is TGTGCCAGCAGCCACGACAGGGGGCCTTCGGTAGCTTTCTTT. Its protein product is CASSHDRGPSVAFF. The chain combines TRBV7-9 with TRBJ1-1, with 10 bases matching TRBD1. There are 14 residues in the CDR3. Germline values: CDR1 SEHNR, CDR2 FQNEAQ (reference sequence). J lost 10 bases, V lost 5 bases, and 10 bases had no gene match.

The gene calls are TRBV28 and TRBJ1-5; D remains ambiguous. V was pared by 6 bases and J by 9 bases, with 18 bases between. CDR3 length: 14 amino acids. Germline CDR1 and CDR2: MDHEN and SYDVKM. CDR3 in amino acids: CASSTHSQIWPQHF. CDR3 nucleotide sequence: TGTGCCAGCAGCACCCACTCCCAAATCTGGCCCCAGCATTTT.

V is TRBV29-1 and J is TRBJ1-2, with 7 bases fitting TRBD1. The germline CDR1 and CDR2 sequences are SQVTM and ANQGSEA. Unmatched junction bases numbered 10, after V lost 4 bases and J lost 5 bases. The CDR3 runs 14 residues. Written as DNA, the CDR3 is TGCAGCGTTGGAATGGAGGGGGCAGGATATGGCTACACCTTC. The encoded protein is CSVGMEGAGYGYTF.

The CDR3 loop is CASRDRDPGELFF. In DNA form, the CDR3 reads TGTGCCAGCAGGGACAGGGACCCCGGGGAGCTGTTTTTT. The rearrangement uses TRBV2 and TRBJ2-2; 8 bases match TRBD1. The V gene's germline CDR1 is SNHLY and CDR2 FYNNEI. Trimming took 6 bases from V and 6 from J; bases not matched to a gene: 3. This CDR3 region has 13 residues.

J is TRBJ2-7 and V is TRBV27; D gene ambiguous. The ends were cut back, 6 bases at V and 6 bases at J, with 21 bases in the middle. The germline V gene encodes CDR1 MNHEY and CDR2 SMNVEV (reference sequence). The CDR3 has 15 residues. This CDR3 reads CASRAQGLYLGEQYF. As DNA, the CDR3 is TGTGCCAGCAGGGCCCAAGGATTATACCTCGGCGAGCAGTACTTC.

The chain joins TRBV10-3 to TRBJ2-7; tentatively, D is TRBD2 (6 bases). Germline V gene data show CDR1 as ENHRY and CDR2 as SYGVKD. Trimming left V 2 bases short and J 5 bases short, with 13 bases between. The CDR3 consists of 14 residues. The CDR3, as DNA: TGTGCCATCAGTGAGCTTTTTGGAGGGAACGAGCAGTACTTC. It translates to CAISELFGGNEQYF.

The V call is TRBV6-1, the J call TRBJ1-5; unclear D gene. Germline CDR1 reads MNHNS; CDR2 reads SASEGT. Trimming removed 2 bases at V and 5 bases at J, with 7 bases between. The CDR3 is 13 residues long. CDR3 bases: TGTGCCAGCAGTGAAATTTGGGATCAGCCCCAGCATTTT. It codes for CASSEIWDQPQHF.

V gene TRBV5-6 combines with J gene TRBJ1-1; TRBD1 agrees at 8 bases. Germline V gene data show CDR1 as SGHDT and CDR2 as YYEEEE. This CDR3 has 15 residues. V was pared by 0 bases and J by 6 bases, with 7 bases of the junction left unmatched. The CDR3 loop is CASSLGQGRGAEAFF. In DNA form, the CDR3 reads TGTGCCAGCAGCTTGGGACAGGGGCGCGGGGCTGAAGCTTTCTTT.

The chain uses TRBV5-1 and TRBJ2-2; D ambiguous. Trimming pared 2 bases from V and 5 bases from J, leaving 7 bases between. CDR3 length: 13 amino acids. From germline, CDR1 is SGHRS and CDR2 YFSETQ. CDR3 DNA: TGCGCCAGCAGCTTAACGCGTACCGGGGAGCTGTTTTTT. Its protein is CASSLTRTGELFF.

This clone turned up a few times. The rearrangement joins TRBV30 to TRBJ2-3; 9 nucleotides match TRBD2. This CDR3 is built from 16 residues. Germline V lookup: CDR1 GTSNPN, CDR2 SVGIG (reference sequence). V gave up 0 bases and J gave up 5 bases; unmatched junction bases: 9. The CDR3 DNA reads TGTGCCTGGAGTGTACCCGGGACTAGCCTGCGAGATACGCAGTATTTT. Its translation: CAWSVPGTSLRDTQYF.

CDR3 sequence reads: CASSRQGADTEAFF. CDR3 coding DNA: TGTGCCAGCAGCCGACAGGGGGCGGACACTGAAGCTTTCTTT. The chain joins TRBV3-1 (or the pseudogene TRBV3-2) to TRBJ1-1; 10 bases are a match to TRBD1. Germline values: CDR1 LGHDT, CDR2 YNNKEL (reference sequence). CDR3 size: 14 residues. V shed 4 bases and J 3 bases; nucleotides not matched to a gene: 2.

The chain employs TRBV5-1 and TRBJ2-7, with D possibly TRBD1 on 6 matching bases. V was pared by 0 bases and J by 1 base, with 11 bases between. The CDR3 is made up of 15 amino acids. Germline V gene sequence: CDR1 SGHRS, CDR2 YFSETQ. CDR3 sequence: CASSLGPGESYEQYF. The CDR3 DNA reads TGCGCCAGCAGCTTGGGGCCAGGGGAGTCCTACGAGCAGTACTTC.

This chain uses TRBV5-1 with TRBJ2-5; D remains ambiguous. V was clipped by 4 bases and J by 1 base, with 8 bases between them. The CDR3 loop spans 13 amino acids. Germline assignment: CDR1 SGHRS and CDR2 YFSETQ. The DNA of the CDR3 is TGCGCCAGCAGCGACGGGCCCCAAGAGACCCAGTACTTC. This sequence encodes CASSDGPQETQYF.

This chain joins TRBV7-9 and TRBJ2-2, with 7 bases fitting TRBD2. The CDR3 covers 14 residues. Germline V gives CDR1 SEHNR, CDR2 FQNEAQ (reference sequence). Germline trimming cut 5 bases from V and 3 bases from J; bases unmatched to any gene: 3. The CDR3 DNA is TGTGCCAGCAGCAAGGGAGGGGACACCGGGGAGCTGTTTTTT. Translating gives CASSKGGDTGELFF. The full variable domain, completed using reference TRBV7-9 and TRBJ2-2, is DTGVSQNPRHKITKRGQNVTFRCDPISEHNRLYWYRQTLGQGPEFLTYFQNEAQLEKSRLLSDRFSAERPKGSFSTLEIQRTEQGDSAMYLCASSKGGDTGELFFGEGSRLTVL.

The chain employs TRBV18 and TRBJ2-5, with a tentative D call TRBD2 (5 bases). CDR1 KGHSH and CDR2 LQKENI come from the germline V gene. The CDR3 runs 14 residues. Trimming shortened V by 2 bases and J by 2 bases, and 9 bases separated the two germline ends. This CDR3 is CASSPSSGQETQYF. Here the CDR3 DNA reads TGTGCCAGCTCACCATCTTCGGGACAAGAGACCCAGTACTTC.

Only a few counts were recorded for this clone. The genes are TRBV9 and TRBJ1-4, with 8 positions matching TRBD1. Germline values: CDR1 SGDLS, CDR2 YYNGEE. With V trimmed by 3 bases and J by 5 bases, 9 bases remained unmatched. The CDR3 is made up of 16 amino acids. The CDR3 sequence is CASSASGQGPNEKLFF. The CDR3 coding sequence is TGTGCCAGCAGCGCCTCCGGACAGGGACCGAATGAAAAACTGTTTTTT.

The V and J genes are TRBV28 and TRBJ2-3; 7 bases agree with TRBD2. The junction had 7 bases not matched to a gene; V was cut back by 5 bases and J by 2 bases. CDR3 length: 15 amino acids. CDR1 and CDR2 (germline): MDHEN, SYDVKM. The CDR3 sequence is CASSRPAGSTDTQYF. Written as DNA, the CDR3 is TGTGCCAGCAGTCGACCAGCGGGATCCACAGATACGCAGTATTTT.

The chain uses TRBV19 and TRBJ1-5; 9 bases are a match to TRBD1. CDR3 size: 15 residues. Trimming at V came to 4 bases and at J to 1 base, leaving 2 bases not matched to a gene. CDR1 and CDR2 (germline): LNHDA, SQIVND (reference sequence). The CDR3 region has the DNA TGTGCCAGTAGTAGGGACAGGGAGAGCAATCAGCCCCAGCATTTT. Its translation is CASSRDRESNQPQHF. Full variable domain (remainder filled in from reference TRBV19 and TRBJ1-5): DGGITQSPKYLFRKEGQNVTLSCEQNLNHDAMYWYRQDPGQGLRLIYYSQIVNDFQKGDIAEGYSVSREKKESFPLTVTSAQKNPTAFYLCASSRDRESNQPQHFGDGTRLSIL.